These 21 T cell receptor beta chains originate from one sample sequenced in a study of T-cell reconstitution after alpha-beta-depleted transplantation in children. TCRbeta library construction was performed incorporating unique molecular identifiers. TCRdb re-derived calls from the PCR reads in MiXCR, one entry per CDR3 protein. The sample lists over 200,000 distinct CDR3 sequences; approximately 17% were seen once. Sample: PBMCs, mostly from graft donor cells, taken 360 days after TCRalphabeta/CD19-depleted stem cell transplant. The receptor source for this set is a male patient between 2 and 10 years old who had a stem cell transplant for acute lymphoblastic leukemia, so the T cells may come from the graft donor.

V and J are TRBV6-1 and TRBJ1-1; TRBD1 matches 11 bases. V was clipped by 7 bases and J by 4 bases; unmatched bases: 2. The CDR3 length is 13 residues. Germline V gives CDR1 MNHNS, CDR2 SASEGT. This chain's CDR3 is CASKGTGGTEAFF. The CDR3 DNA follows: TGTGCCAGCAAAGGGACAGGGGGCACTGAAGCTTTCTTT.

This clonotype has just a few counts. This sequence joins TRBV15 and TRBJ1-1; D not resolved. V lost 0 bases to trimming and J lost 2 bases, with 7 bases between them. CDR3 length: 14 amino acids. The germline V gene encodes CDR1 LNHNV and CDR2 YYDKDF (reference sequence). The CDR3 loop is CATSRDPPNTEAFF. CDR3 bases: TGTGCCACCAGCAGAGATCCCCCAAACACTGAAGCTTTCTTT. The whole variable domain, remainder taken from reference TRBV15 and TRBJ1-1, is DAMVIQNPRYQVTQFGKPVTLSCSQTLNHNVMYWYQQKSSQAPKLLFHYYDKDFNNEADTPDNFQSRRPNTSFCFLDIRSPGLGDTAMYLCATSRDPPNTEAFFGQGTRLTVV.

This clonotype was seen a few times. The V and J genes are TRBV18 and TRBJ2-3; D possibly uses TRBD1 or TRBD2 (6 bases each). V lost 1 base and J lost 5, with 13 bases in between. The V gene's germline CDR1 is KGHSH and CDR2 LQKENI. This CDR3 spans 15 amino acids. CDR3: CASSPRSQGGDTQYF. The DNA for the CDR3 is TGTGCCAGCTCACCACGTTCACAGGGAGGAGATACGCAGTATTTT. Full variable domain (rest looked up from reference TRBV18 and TRBJ2-3): NAGVMQNPRHLVRRRGQEARLRCSPMKGHSHVYWYRQLPEEGLKFMVYLQKENIIDESGMPKERFSAEFPKEGPSILRIQQVVRGDSAAYFCASSPRSQGGDTQYFGPGTRLTVL.

This clonotype came up a few times. J is TRBJ2-3 and V is TRBV5-1; 9 nucleotides line up with TRBD2. CDR1 and CDR2 from the germline V gene are SGHRS and YFSETQ. J lost 2 bases, V lost 4 bases, and 14 bases had no gene match. The CDR3 has 18 residues. The CDR3 reads CASSLEASGVPLTDTQYF. The CDR3 DNA reads as TGCGCCAGCAGCCTGGAGGCTAGCGGGGTTCCTCTCACAGATACGCAGTATTTT.

This clonotype was observed a handful of times. The chain has TRBV6-1 and TRBJ2-1; 9 nucleotides match TRBD1. The length of the CDR3 is 14 residues. Germline CDR1 and CDR2: MNHNS and SASEGT. After removal of 6 bases from V and 8 bases from J, the junction contained 8 bases not matched to a gene. The CDR3: CASSRDRVRYEQFF. CDR3 nucleotide sequence: TGTGCCAGCAGCAGGGACAGGGTGAGGTATGAGCAGTTCTTC.

The rearrangement links TRBV12-3 or TRBV12-4 to TRBJ2-3; 12 positions match TRBD2. The CDR3 spans 17 residues. Germline trimming cut 3 bases from V and 4 bases from J; bases unmatched to any gene: 8. CDR3 amino acids: CASSFSSGGAMADTQYF. DNA for the CDR3: TGTGCCAGCAGTTTCTCTAGCGGGGGGGCTATGGCAGATACGCAGTATTTT.

In its sample, this clonotype was seen a few times. This sequence joins TRBV30 and TRBJ2-3; D is possibly TRBD2 (6 bases). There are 11 residues in the CDR3. From germline, CDR1 is GTSNPN and CDR2 SVGIG (reference sequence). Deletions cut 8 bases from V and 11 bases from J, with 17 bases between. The CDR3 is CAGGVPGVQYF. As DNA, the CDR3 is TGTGCCGGCGGCGTCCCGGGGGTGCAGTATTTT. Variable domain in full (rest from reference TRBV30 and TRBJ2-3): SQTIHQWPATLVQPVGSPLSLECTVEGTSNPNLYWYRQAAGRGLQLLFYSVGIGQISSEVPQNLSASRPQDRQFILSSKKLLLSDSGFYLCAGGVPGVQYFGPGTRLTVL.

This clonotype came up a few times. The chain employs TRBV10-2 and TRBJ2-7, with 8 bases matching TRBD2. Germline trimming cut 0 bases from V and 4 bases from J; bases unmatched to any gene: 8. The CDR3 contains 16 residues. The V gene's germline CDR1 is WSHSY and CDR2 SAAADI. The DNA of the CDR3 is TGCGCCAGCAGTGAGTCTGGAGGTAGCGGGATGTACGAGCAGTACTTC. This sequence encodes CASSESGGSGMYEQYF.

Only a few counts were recorded for this clonotype. The rearrangement uses TRBV28 and TRBJ1-4; 9 bases are shared with TRBD1. The CDR3 extends over 17 amino acids. Trimming took 5 bases from V and 1 from J; bases not matched to a gene: 8. Germline lookup yields CDR1 MDHEN and CDR2 SYDVKM. CDR3 region: CASSILTGGETNEKLFF. CDR3 nucleotides: TGTGCCAGCAGTATCCTTACAGGGGGCGAAACTAATGAAAAACTGTTTTTT.

This clonotype was counted between two and nine times. The chain links TRBV10-3 to TRBJ2-7, with 12 nucleotides matching TRBD1. The CDR3 length is 18 residues. Looked up from germline, CDR1 is ENHRY and CDR2 is SYGVKD. V was clipped by 3 bases and J by 4 bases; unmatched bases: 13. CDR3 in DNA: TGTGCCATCAGTGACCAACCTGCCGGGACAGGGGGCCGATACGAGCAGTACTTC. It codes for CAISDQPAGTGGRYEQYF.

This clonotype was picked up a small number of times. V usage is TRBV28 and J usage is TRBJ2-2; D not resolved. The V end lost 3 bases, the J end lost 7 bases, and 12 bases lay between the germline ends. The length of the CDR3 is 14 residues. The V gene's germline CDR1 is MDHEN and CDR2 SYDVKM. The CDR3 spells CASSLGEFFGELFF. The CDR3 nucleotides are TGTGCCAGCAGTTTGGGCGAATTCTTCGGGGAGCTGTTTTTT.

The rearrangement links TRBV29-1 to TRBJ1-1, with TRBD1 identical over 10 bases. Trimming cost V 1 base and J 5 bases; bases outside gene matches: 1. The germline CDR1 and CDR2 sequences are SQVTM and ANQGSEA. The CDR3 is 13 residues long. The CDR3 nucleotides read TGCAGCGTTGAAGGGACAGGGGGGACTGAAGCTTTCTTT. It yields the protein CSVEGTGGTEAFF.

This clonotype was seen a few times. The chain is built from TRBV29-1 and TRBJ2-3, with TRBD2 identical over 12 bases. Germline CDR1 and CDR2: SQVTM and ANQGSEA. V lost 6 bases, J lost 3 bases, and 10 bases stayed unmatched. The CDR3 loop spans 16 amino acids. This CDR3 is CSVELLTSGGTDTQYF. In nucleotides, the CDR3 is TGCAGCGTCGAGCTGTTGACTAGCGGGGGAACAGATACGCAGTATTTT.

J is TRBJ2-5 and V is TRBV5-1, with D perhaps TRBD1 or TRBD2 (5 bases each). Trimming took 6 bases from V and 10 from J, leaving 16 bases between them. This CDR3 is 12 amino acids long. CDR1 is SGHRS and CDR2 is YFSETQ in the germline V gene. CDR3 nucleotide sequence: TGCGCCAGCACCCCCTACCGAGGGGTCCAGTACTTC. Amino acid sequence: CASTPYRGVQYF.

CDR3 amino acids: CASSNPEGVDKYF. The CDR3 DNA reads as TGTGCCAGCAGTAACCCCGAGGGGGTGGATAAGTACTTC. This rearrangement joins TRBV27 to TRBJ2-7; D might be TRBD1 (6 bases). The CDR3 consists of 13 residues. The germline V and J ends were trimmed by 5 bases and 11 bases, with 19 bases remaining between them. Per the germline V gene, CDR1 is MNHEY and CDR2 is SMNVEV (reference sequence).

The chain uses TRBV7-9 and TRBJ2-3; 8 bases fit TRBD2. Per germline, CDR1 SEHNR and CDR2 FQNEAQ (reference sequence). After removal of 6 bases from V and 6 bases from J, the junction contained 5 bases not matched to a gene. This CDR3 is 13 amino acids long. The CDR3 loop is CASSDSGDDTQYF. CDR3 in DNA: TGTGCCAGCAGTGATAGCGGGGATGATACGCAGTATTTT. Filled out from reference TRBV7-9 and TRBJ2-3, the complete variable domain reads DTGVSQNPRHKITKRGQNVTFRCDPISEHNRLYWYRQTLGQGPEFLTYFQNEAQLEKSRLLSDRFSAERPKGSFSTLEIQRTEQGDSAMYLCASSDSGDDTQYFGPGTRLTVL.

This chain links TRBV20-1 with TRBJ2-3; 8 nucleotides match TRBD1. The CDR3 consists of 15 residues. Germline values: CDR1 DFQATT, CDR2 SNEGSKA (reference sequence). Unmatched junction bases numbered 7, after V lost 1 base and J lost 4 bases. This CDR3 is CSARGGAGGADTQYF. DNA of the CDR3: TGCAGTGCTAGAGGGGGGGCAGGGGGCGCAGATACGCAGTATTTT.

V is TRBV28 and J is TRBJ2-7, with D perhaps TRBD1 (5 bases). The germline V gene encodes CDR1 MDHEN and CDR2 SYDVKM. CDR3 length: 14 amino acids. Trimming took off 5 bases at V and 6 bases at J, with 17 bases between the two ends. DNA for the CDR3: TGTGCCAGCAGTCCCCAACGGGCAGGGTCCGAGCAGTACTTC. Residues: CASSPQRAGSEQYF.

The table lists this clonotype with a few counts. The V call is TRBV12-3 or TRBV12-4, the J call TRBJ2-3; 7 bases fit TRBD1. CDR3 size: 15 residues. J was trimmed by 3 bases and V by 6 bases; bases with no gene match: 9. CDR3 amino acids: CASRHDRDSTDTQYF. Written as DNA, the CDR3 is TGTGCCAGCAGACATGACAGGGACAGTACAGATACGCAGTATTTT.

This clonotype turned up a few times. The chain is built from TRBV7-6 and TRBJ1-2, with a weak D call TRBD1 (5 bases). The CDR3 has 14 amino acids. Germline loops: CDR1 SGHVS, CDR2 FNYEAQ. The ends were cut back, 5 bases at V and 2 bases at J, with 12 bases in the middle. CDR3 DNA: TGTGCCAGCAGCGCCGGACATCCGAACTATGGCTACACCTTC. This sequence encodes CASSAGHPNYGYTF.

In this sample, this clonotype turned up many times. The V call is TRBV18, the J call TRBJ1-3; no firm D call. Deletions cut 2 bases from V and 4 bases from J, with 12 bases between. Germline lookup yields CDR1 KGHSH and CDR2 LQKENI. CDR3 size: 15 residues. CDR3 sequence reads: CASSPLPKGGNTIYF. CDR3 nucleotides: TGTGCCAGCTCACCATTGCCAAAAGGGGGAAACACCATATATTTT.